Below are 4 T cell receptor beta chains sequenced from a single sample in a study of CD8 T cells in ankylosing spondylitis. TCRdb reanalysed the 5' RACE reads using MiXCR and keeps one entry per CDR3 protein. The sample yields approximately 260,000 distinct CDR3 sequences, 18% seen once. Material for sequencing was blood, either unsorted or a sorted T cell fraction (not recorded which). Receptors originate from a male donor with ankylosing spondylitis or in good health (not recorded which).

This rearrangement joins TRBV2 to TRBJ1-6; D remains ambiguous. Germline-derived CDR1 and CDR2 are SNHLY and FYNNEI. The CDR3 runs to 15 residues. Between the trimmed V and J ends, which lost 5 bases and 0 bases, there was a span of 8 bases. The CDR3 loop reads CASSRRDSYNSPLHF. CDR3 nucleotide sequence: TGTGCCAGCAGTCGGCGGGACTCCTATAATTCACCCCTCCACTTT.

This clonotype showed up many times. The chain is built from TRBV9 and TRBJ2-7; D not certain. Trimming removed 0 bases at V and 3 bases at J, with 7 bases between. Germline loops: CDR1 SGDLS, CDR2 YYNGEE. This CDR3 is built from 13 residues. CDR3 amino acids: CASSVAPYYEQYF. For the CDR3, the DNA is TGTGCCAGCAGCGTAGCCCCTTACTACGAGCAGTACTTC.

This clonotype was detected a few times. The V call is TRBV5-5, the J call TRBJ1-1; D may be TRBD1 (5 bases). CDR3 length equals 15 residues. Trimming pared 0 bases from V and 6 bases from J, leaving 15 bases between. Looked up from germline, CDR1 is SGHKS and CDR2 is YYEKEE (reference sequence). The CDR3 loop is CASSLAAGTRAEAFF. CDR3 DNA sequence: TGTGCCAGCAGCTTGGCTGCAGGGACGCGGGCTGAAGCTTTCTTT.

This clonotype was observed a few times. V gene TRBV27 combines with J gene TRBJ2-7, with D perhaps matching TRBD2 (6 bases). Germline-derived CDR1 and CDR2 are MNHEY and SMNVEV (reference sequence). V shed 6 bases and J shed 3 bases, with 9 bases lying between them. The CDR3 contains 12 residues. The CDR3 region has the DNA TGTGCCAGCAGCGCGGGGTACTACGAGCAGTACTTC. Protein product: CASSAGYYEQYF.